This entry features one TCR beta chain sequence. The entry originates in a study of blood T cell repertoires in COVID-19. The table came from immunoSEQ multiplex PCR; TCRdb's copy has only in-frame clones and leaves some out. The repertoire has some 200,000 clones, about 72% of them found once; the top ten carry roughly 17%. The sequencing sample was made of PBMCs or T cells enriched from blood (not recorded which). The sequence came from a woman aged 45-65 years who had recovered from COVID-19.

The DNA for the CDR3 is TGTGCCAGCAGCTTAGTGGCAGGCCCTTGGGATGAGCAGTTCTTC. Amino acids: CASSLVAGPWDEQFF. The chain recombines TRBV7-9 with TRBJ2-1, with D hard to call. This CDR3 has 15 amino acids. V was shortened by 1 base and J by 8 bases, with 15 bases between the two germline ends. Germline CDR1 and CDR2: SEHNR and FQNEAQ (reference sequence).